This TCR beta chain was found in a study of blood T cell repertoires in COVID-19. The age range of participants was about 18 to 95 years, with residence in approximately 25 US areas. Germline V lookup: CDR1 KGHDR, CDR2 SFDVKD. The V end was cut by 0 bases, the J end by 0 bases, with 7 bases between. This CDR3 is built from 16 residues. Original analysis: Nucleated cell number was recorded as an estimate derived from reference gene primer amplification. Repertoires were generated with immunoSEQ multiplex PCR, while TCRdb's copy carries only in-frame clones and drops some. V, J and clone size derive from that table, while D and trimming were established from the DNA sequence. The sample yields some 300,000 clones, 80% to 90% seen once.

Sample: PBMCs or T cells enriched from blood (not recorded which). The chain uses TRBV24-1 and TRBJ2-2; D uncertain. The TCR comes from a man aged 25-45 years who had recovered from COVID-19. For the CDR3, the DNA is TGTGCCACCAGTGATTTGGGCGGATCGAACACCGGGGAGCTGTTTTTT. Translating gives CATSDLGGSNTGELFF.